This entry features one T cell receptor beta chain sequence. Its specificity is unknown. TCRdb reanalysed the RT-PCR reads using MiXCR and keeps one entry per CDR3 protein. The table has about 800,000 distinct CDR3 sequences, approximately 22% seen once. The data originate from a study of response to subunit inactivated influenza vaccine. CDR1 is LGHNA and CDR2 is YSLEER in the germline V gene. This CDR3 region has 17 residues. J gave up 3 bases and V 0 bases, and 7 bases lay outside the gene matches. Study outcomes and limitations: Each seasonal influenza vaccination recruits few new T cells, the authors suggested.

This TCR derives from a man aged 45 to 65 who received an inactivated influenza vaccine. Source: PBMCs from blood, taken roughly 5 days after vaccination. The rearrangement uses TRBV4-3 and TRBJ2-2, with TRBD1 identical over 7 bases. CDR3 in amino acids: CASSQEVWTGHTGELFF. The CDR3 coding sequence is TGCGCCAGCAGCCAAGAAGTTTGGACAGGTCACACCGGGGAGCTGTTTTTT.